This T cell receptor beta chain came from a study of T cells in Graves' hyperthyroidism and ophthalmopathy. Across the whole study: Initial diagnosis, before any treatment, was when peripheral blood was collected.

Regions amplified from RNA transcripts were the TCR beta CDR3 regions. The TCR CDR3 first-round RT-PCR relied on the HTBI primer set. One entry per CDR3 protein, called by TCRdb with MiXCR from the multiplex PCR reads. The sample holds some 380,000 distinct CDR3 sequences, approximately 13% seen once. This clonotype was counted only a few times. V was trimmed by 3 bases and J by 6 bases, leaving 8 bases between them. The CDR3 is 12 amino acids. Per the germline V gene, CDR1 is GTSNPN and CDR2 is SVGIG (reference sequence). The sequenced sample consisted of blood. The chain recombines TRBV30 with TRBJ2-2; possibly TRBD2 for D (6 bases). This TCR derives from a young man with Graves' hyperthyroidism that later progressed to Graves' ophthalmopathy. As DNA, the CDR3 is TGTGCCTGGAGAGGGGAGGCCGGGGAGCTGTTTTTT. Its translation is CAWRGEAGELFF.